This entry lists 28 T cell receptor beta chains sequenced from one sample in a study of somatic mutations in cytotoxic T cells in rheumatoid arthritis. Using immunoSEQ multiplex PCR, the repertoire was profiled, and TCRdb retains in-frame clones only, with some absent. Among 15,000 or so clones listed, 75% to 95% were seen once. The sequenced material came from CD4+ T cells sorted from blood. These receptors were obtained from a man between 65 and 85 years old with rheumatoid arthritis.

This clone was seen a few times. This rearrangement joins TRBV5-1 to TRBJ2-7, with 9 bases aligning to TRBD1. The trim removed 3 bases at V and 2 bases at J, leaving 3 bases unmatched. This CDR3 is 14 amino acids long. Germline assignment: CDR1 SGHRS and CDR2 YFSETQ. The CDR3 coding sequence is TGCGCCAGCAGCTCGGGACAGGGTCCCTACGAGCAGTACTTC. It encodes CASSSGQGPYEQYF.

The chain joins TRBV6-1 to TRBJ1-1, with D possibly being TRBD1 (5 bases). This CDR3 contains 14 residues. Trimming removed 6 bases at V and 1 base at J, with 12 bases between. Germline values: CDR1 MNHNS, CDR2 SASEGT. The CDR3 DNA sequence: TGTGCCAGCAGGAATATTGACAGGAACACTGAAGCTTTCTTT. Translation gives CASRNIDRNTEAFF.

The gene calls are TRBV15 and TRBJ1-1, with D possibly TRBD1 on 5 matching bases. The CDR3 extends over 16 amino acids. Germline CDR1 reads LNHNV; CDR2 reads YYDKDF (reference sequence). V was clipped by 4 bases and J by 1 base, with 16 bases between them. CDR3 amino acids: CATSNGQGLWNTEAFF. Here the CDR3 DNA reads TGTGCCACCAGCAACGGGCAGGGTCTGTGGAACACTGAAGCTTTCTTT.

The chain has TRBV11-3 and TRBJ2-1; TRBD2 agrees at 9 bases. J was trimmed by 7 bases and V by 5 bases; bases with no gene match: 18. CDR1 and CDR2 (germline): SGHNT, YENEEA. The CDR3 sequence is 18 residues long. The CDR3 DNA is TGTGCCAGCAGCCCCCTCGGAGGCGCGGGAGGGCGTGGTAATGAGCAGTTCTTC. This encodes CASSPLGGAGGRGNEQFF. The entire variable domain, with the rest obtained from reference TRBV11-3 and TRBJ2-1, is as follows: EAGVVQSPRYKIIEKKQPVAFWCNPISGHNTLYWYLQNLGQGPELLIRYENEEAVDDSQLPKDRFSAERLKGVDSTLKIQPAELGDSAVYLCASSPLGGAGGRGNEQFFGPGTRLTVL.

CDR3 region: CASLQAGAGSYEQYF. The DNA of the CDR3 is TGTGCCAGCCTTCAGGCGGGAGCTGGGTCCTACGAGCAGTACTTC. This sequence joins TRBV28 and TRBJ2-7; TRBD2 aligns across 7 bases. Germline CDR1 MDHEN, CDR2 SYDVKM. The CDR3 covers 15 residues. Trimming at V came to 8 bases and at J to 1 base, leaving 11 bases not matched to a gene. Full variable domain (missing parts from reference TRBV28 and TRBJ2-7): DVKVTQSSRYLVKRTGEKVFLECVQDMDHENMFWYRQDPGLGLRLIYFSYDVKMKEKGDIPEGYSVSREKKERFSLILESASTNQTSMYLCASLQAGAGSYEQYFGPGTRLTVT.

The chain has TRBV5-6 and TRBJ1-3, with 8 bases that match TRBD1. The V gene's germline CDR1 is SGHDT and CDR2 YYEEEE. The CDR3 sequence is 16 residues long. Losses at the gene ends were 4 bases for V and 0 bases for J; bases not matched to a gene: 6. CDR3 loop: CASSLGQAASGNTIYF. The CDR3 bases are TGTGCCAGCAGCCTGGGACAGGCCGCCTCTGGAAACACCATATATTTT.

The CDR3 loop is CATRRLPLSGNTIYF. In DNA form, the CDR3 reads TGTGCCACTCGGAGGTTGCCGCTCTCTGGAAACACCATATATTTT. The chain carries TRBV7-9 and TRBJ1-3; D is uncertain. Germline CDR1 and CDR2: SEHNR and FQNEAQ (reference sequence). V lost 10 bases, J lost 0 bases, and 16 bases lay in between. This CDR3 has 15 residues.

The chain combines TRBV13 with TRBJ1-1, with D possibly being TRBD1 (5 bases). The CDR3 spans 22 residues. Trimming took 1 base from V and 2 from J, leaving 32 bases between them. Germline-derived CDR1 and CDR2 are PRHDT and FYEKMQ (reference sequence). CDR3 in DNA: TGTGCCAGCAGCTTAGCCCCCTACCTCGTGAGGGACTCACTCTTCTTTAACACTGAAGCTTTCTTT. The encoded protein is CASSLAPYLVRDSLFFNTEAFF.

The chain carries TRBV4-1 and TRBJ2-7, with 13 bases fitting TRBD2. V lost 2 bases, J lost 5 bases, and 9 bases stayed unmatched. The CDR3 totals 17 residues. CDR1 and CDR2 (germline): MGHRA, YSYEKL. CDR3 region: CASSQPTSGRAHDEQYF. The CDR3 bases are TGCGCCAGCAGCCAACCAACTAGCGGGAGGGCTCACGACGAGCAGTACTTC.

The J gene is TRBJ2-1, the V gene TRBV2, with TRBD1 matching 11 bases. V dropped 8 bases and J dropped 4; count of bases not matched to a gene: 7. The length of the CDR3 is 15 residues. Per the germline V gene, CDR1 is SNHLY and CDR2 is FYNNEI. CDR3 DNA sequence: TGTGCCAGCGTACGGGACAGGGGGGGTTACAATGAGCAGTTCTTC. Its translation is CASVRDRGGYNEQFF.

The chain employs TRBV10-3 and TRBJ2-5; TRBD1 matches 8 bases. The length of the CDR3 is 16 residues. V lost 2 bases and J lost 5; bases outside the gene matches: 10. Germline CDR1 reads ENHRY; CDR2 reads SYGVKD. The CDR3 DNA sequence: TGTGCCATCAGTGAGCCGGAGCAGGGGGCAGGGGAGACCCAGTACTTC. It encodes CAISEPEQGAGETQYF.

CDR3: CASSLADMAGSTDTQYF. CDR3 nucleotide sequence: TGCGCCAGCAGCTTGGCCGACATGGCGGGGAGCACAGATACGCAGTATTTT. The rearrangement links TRBV5-1 to TRBJ2-3, with a tentative D call TRBD2 (6 bases). Trimming stripped 0 bases from V and 0 bases from J, with 14 bases between. Germline lookup yields CDR1 SGHRS and CDR2 YFSETQ. The CDR3 extends over 17 amino acids.

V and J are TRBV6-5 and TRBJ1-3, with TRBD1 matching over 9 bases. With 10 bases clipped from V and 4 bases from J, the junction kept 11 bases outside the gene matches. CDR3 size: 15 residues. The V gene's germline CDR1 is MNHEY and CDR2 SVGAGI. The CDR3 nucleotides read TGTGCCACCAAACAGGGGGCCCCCAGGGGAAACACCATATATTTT. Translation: CATKQGAPRGNTIYF.

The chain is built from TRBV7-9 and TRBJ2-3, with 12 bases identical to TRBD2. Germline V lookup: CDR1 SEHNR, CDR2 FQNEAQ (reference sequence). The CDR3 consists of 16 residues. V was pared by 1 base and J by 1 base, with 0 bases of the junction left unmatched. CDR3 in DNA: TGTGCCAGCAGCTTAGGGACTAGCGGGGGCACAGATACGCAGTATTTT. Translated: CASSLGTSGGTDTQYF. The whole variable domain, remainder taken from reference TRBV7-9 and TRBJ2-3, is DTGVSQNPRHKITKRGQNVTFRCDPISEHNRLYWYRQTLGQGPEFLTYFQNEAQLEKSRLLSDRFSAERPKGSFSTLEIQRTEQGDSAMYLCASSLGTSGGTDTQYFGPGTRLTVL.

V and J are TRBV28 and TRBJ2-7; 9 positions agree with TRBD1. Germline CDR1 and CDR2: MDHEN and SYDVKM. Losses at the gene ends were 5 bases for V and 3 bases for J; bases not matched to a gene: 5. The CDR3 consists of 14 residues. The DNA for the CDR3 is TGTGCCAGCAGTGGGACAGGGAACGTCTACGAGCAGTACTTC. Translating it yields CASSGTGNVYEQYF.

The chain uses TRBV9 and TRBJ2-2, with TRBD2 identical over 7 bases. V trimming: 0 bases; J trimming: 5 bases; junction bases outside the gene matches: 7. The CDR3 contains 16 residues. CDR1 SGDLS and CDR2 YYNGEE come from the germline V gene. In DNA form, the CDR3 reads TGTGCCAGCAGCGTAGGGTCGGGAGGTACGACCGGGGAGCTGTTTTTT. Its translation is CASSVGSGGTTGELFF.

The CDR3 sequence is CARETGTGITEAFF. Here the CDR3 DNA reads TGTGCCAGGGAAACCGGGACAGGGATCACTGAAGCTTTCTTT. The genes are TRBV2 and TRBJ1-1, with 9 bases aligning to TRBD1. The CDR3 has 14 residues. J lost 4 bases, V lost 9 bases, and 9 bases had no gene match. Germline CDR1 SNHLY, CDR2 FYNNEI.

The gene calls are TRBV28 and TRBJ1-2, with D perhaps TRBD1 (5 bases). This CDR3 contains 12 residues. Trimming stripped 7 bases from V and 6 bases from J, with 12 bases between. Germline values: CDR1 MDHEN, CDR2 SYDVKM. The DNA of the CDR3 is TGTGCCAGCATCGCAGGGTTGGATGGCTACACCTTC. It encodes CASIAGLDGYTF.

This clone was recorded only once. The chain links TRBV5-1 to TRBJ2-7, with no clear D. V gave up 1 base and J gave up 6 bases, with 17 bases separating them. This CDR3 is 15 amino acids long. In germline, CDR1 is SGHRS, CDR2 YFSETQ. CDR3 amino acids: CASSLLGGTAAEQYF. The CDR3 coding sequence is TGCGCCAGCAGCTTGTTAGGTGGTACGGCGGCCGAGCAGTACTTC. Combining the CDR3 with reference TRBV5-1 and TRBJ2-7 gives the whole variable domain KAGVTQTPRYLIKTRGQQVTLSCSPISGHRSVSWYQQTPGQGLQFLFEYFSETQRNKGNFPGRFSGRQFSNSRSEMNVSTLELGDSALYLCASSLLGGTAAEQYFGPGTRLTVT.

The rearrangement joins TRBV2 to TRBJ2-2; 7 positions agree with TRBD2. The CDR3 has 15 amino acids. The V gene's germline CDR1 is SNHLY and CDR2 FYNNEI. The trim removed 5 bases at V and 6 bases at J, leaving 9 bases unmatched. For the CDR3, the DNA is TGTGCCAGCAGTCGGAGCACTAGCGTCGCCGGGGAGCTGTTTTTT. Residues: CASSRSTSVAGELFF. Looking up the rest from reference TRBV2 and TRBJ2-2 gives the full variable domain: EPEVTQTPSHQVTQMGQEVILRCVPISNHLYFYWYRQILGQKVEFLVSFYNNEISEKSEIFDDQFSVERPDGSNFTLKIRSTKLEDSAMYFCASSRSTSVAGELFFGEGSRLTVL.

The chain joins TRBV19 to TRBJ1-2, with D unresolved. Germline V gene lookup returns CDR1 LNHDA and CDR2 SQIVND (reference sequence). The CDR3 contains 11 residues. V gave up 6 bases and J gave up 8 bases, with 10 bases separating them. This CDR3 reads CASSTGFGYTF. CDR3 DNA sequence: TGTGCCAGTAGCACGGGGTTCGGCTACACCTTC.

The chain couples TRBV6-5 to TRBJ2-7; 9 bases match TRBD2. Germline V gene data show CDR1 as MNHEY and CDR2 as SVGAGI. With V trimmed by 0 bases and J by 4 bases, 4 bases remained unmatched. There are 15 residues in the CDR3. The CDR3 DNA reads TGTGCCAGCAGTTACTCCCCTAGCGGGGCGTACGAGCAGTACTTC. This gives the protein CASSYSPSGAYEQYF.

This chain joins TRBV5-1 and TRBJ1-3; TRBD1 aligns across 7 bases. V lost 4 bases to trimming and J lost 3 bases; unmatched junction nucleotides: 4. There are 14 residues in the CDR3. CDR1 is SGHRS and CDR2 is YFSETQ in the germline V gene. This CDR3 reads CASSVQGGGNTIYF. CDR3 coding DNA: TGCGCCAGCAGCGTGCAGGGGGGTGGAAACACCATATATTTT.

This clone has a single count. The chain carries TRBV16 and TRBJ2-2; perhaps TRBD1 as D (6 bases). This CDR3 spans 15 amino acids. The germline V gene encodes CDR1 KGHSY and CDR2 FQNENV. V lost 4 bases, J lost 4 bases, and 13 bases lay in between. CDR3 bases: TGTGCCAGCAGCCCCCTCCCGACAGGCACCGGGGAGCTGTTTTTT. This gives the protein CASSPLPTGTGELFF.

This CDR3 reads CAWGTGIYYGYTF. CDR3 in DNA: TGTGCCTGGGGGACAGGGATTTATTATGGCTACACCTTC. This chain joins TRBV30 and TRBJ1-2; 9 nucleotides match TRBD1. Germline V gives CDR1 GTSNPN, CDR2 SVGIG (reference sequence). Unmatched junction bases numbered 6, after V lost 5 bases and J lost 5 bases. This CDR3 has 13 amino acids.

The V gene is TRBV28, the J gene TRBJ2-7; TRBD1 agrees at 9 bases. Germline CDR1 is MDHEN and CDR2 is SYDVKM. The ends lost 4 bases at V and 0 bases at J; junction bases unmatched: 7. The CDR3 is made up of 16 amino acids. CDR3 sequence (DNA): TGTGCCAGCAGTTCTCCCGGGACAGGGAGCTCCTACGAGCAGTACTTC. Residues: CASSSPGTGSSYEQYF.

The CDR3 is CAIGQGELASEQYF. The CDR3 DNA reads TGTGCCATCGGCCAGGGCGAACTAGCATCCGAGCAGTACTTC. The chain recombines TRBV10-3 with TRBJ2-7; D is perhaps TRBD2 (6 bases). Germline V lookup: CDR1 ENHRY, CDR2 SYGVKD. CDR3 length equals 14 residues. The V end was cut by 8 bases, the J end by 6 bases, with 20 bases between.

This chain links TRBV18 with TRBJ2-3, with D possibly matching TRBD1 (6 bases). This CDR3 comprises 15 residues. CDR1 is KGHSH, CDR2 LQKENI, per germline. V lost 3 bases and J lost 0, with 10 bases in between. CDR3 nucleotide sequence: TGTGCCAGCTCACCCTGGACAGCAAGCACAGATACGCAGTATTTT. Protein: CASSPWTASTDTQYF.